One and the same sample provided the 10 T cell receptor beta chains below, sequenced in a study of blood T cell repertoires in COVID-19. Data came from immunoSEQ multiplex PCR; TCRdb stores just in-frame clones and leaves some out. The table lists about 30,000 clones, around nine tenths of them singletons. Sequenced material: peripheral blood. The receptors come from a human donor in a cohort sampled during active COVID-19. The donor label of this sample is uncertain.

J is TRBJ2-5 and V is TRBV5-1; 8 nucleotides match TRBD1. Trimming at V came to 1 base and at J to 5 bases, leaving 7 bases not matched to a gene. Germline values: CDR1 SGHRS, CDR2 YFSETQ. The CDR3 loop spans 15 amino acids. CDR3 protein: CASSLFSGGEETQYF. CDR3 in DNA: TGCGCCAGCAGCTTGTTTTCAGGGGGCGAGGAGACCCAGTACTTC.

V gene TRBV19 combines with J gene TRBJ1-6; TRBD1 aligns across 7 bases. V dropped 5 bases and J dropped 8; count of bases not matched to a gene: 9. The CDR3 runs to 15 residues. Germline V gives CDR1 LNHDA, CDR2 SQIVND (reference sequence). This chain's CDR3 is CASSVETGSYSPLHF. The CDR3 region has the DNA TGTGCCAGTAGTGTTGAGACAGGGTCGTATTCACCCCTCCACTTT.

This sequence joins TRBV6-1 and TRBJ1-2, with a possible D match to TRBD1 (6 bases). CDR1 is MNHNS and CDR2 is SASEGT in the germline V gene. Trimming cost V 0 bases and J 1 base, with 18 bases left between them. The CDR3 consists of 18 residues. Written as DNA, the CDR3 is TGTGCCAGCAGTGAAGCGCCCGGGACACCCGCGGATAACTATGGCTACACCTTC. Amino acid sequence: CASSEAPGTPADNYGYTF.

J is TRBJ1-1 and V is TRBV6-6; D remains ambiguous. Germline lookup yields CDR1 MNHNY and CDR2 SVGAGI (reference sequence). V was trimmed by 6 bases and J by 2 bases, leaving 4 bases between them. CDR3 length: 11 amino acids. CDR3: CASRLNTEAFF. In DNA form, the CDR3 reads TGTGCCAGCAGACTTAACACTGAAGCTTTCTTT.

The chain carries TRBV4-1 and TRBJ2-7; D not resolved. V lost 0 bases, J lost 4 bases, and 10 bases lay in between. Germline CDR1 MGHRA, CDR2 YSYEKL. This CDR3 is 14 amino acids long. CDR3 region: CASSQEPTGYEQYF. CDR3 DNA: TGCGCCAGCAGCCAAGAACCCACCGGGTACGAGCAGTACTTC.

This clone was detected only a few times. The chain carries TRBV7-3 and TRBJ2-7; possible D gene TRBD1, 5 bases. CDR1 and CDR2 (germline): SGHTA, FQGTGA. This CDR3 contains 14 residues. V was trimmed by 2 bases and J by 3 bases, leaving 11 bases between them. Here the CDR3 DNA reads TGTGCCAGCAGCTTACAGGGCCCGGGCTACGAGCAGTACTTC. It specifies CASSLQGPGYEQYF.

This chain uses TRBV2 with TRBJ2-3, with 11 bases lining up with TRBD2. With V trimmed by 4 bases and J by 6 bases, 9 bases remained unmatched. Germline V gene lookup returns CDR1 SNHLY and CDR2 FYNNEI. The CDR3 has 16 amino acids. CDR3 nucleotide sequence: TGTGCCAGCAGTGGTATAGCGGGAGGGCCAGGGGATACGCAGTATTTT. It encodes CASSGIAGGPGDTQYF.

This clone was seen once. The chain is built from TRBV20-1 and TRBJ1-1; D unresolved. The CDR3 totals 13 residues. V shed 3 bases and J shed 5 bases, with 13 bases lying between them. From germline, CDR1 is DFQATT and CDR2 SNEGSKA (reference sequence). CDR3 protein: CSASRPPGTEAFF. The CDR3 coding sequence is TGCAGTGCTAGTAGGCCGCCGGGTACTGAAGCTTTCTTT.

The chain couples TRBV30 to TRBJ1-5; D may be TRBD1 (6 bases). Germline CDR1 and CDR2: GTSNPN and SVGIG (reference sequence). This CDR3 has 14 residues. The ends were cut back, 8 bases at V and 7 bases at J, with 21 bases in the middle. This CDR3 reads CAGHRAVDFQPQHF. CDR3 nucleotide sequence: TGTGCCGGCCACAGGGCCGTTGACTTCCAGCCCCAGCATTTT.

The table lists this clone with a few counts. This rearrangement joins TRBV5-1 to TRBJ1-2; the D is unclear. The CDR3 length is 13 residues. Germline-derived CDR1 and CDR2 are SGHRS and YFSETQ. Trimming cost V 2 bases and J 5 bases, with 10 bases left between them. CDR3: CASSLPGEYGYTF. The DNA of the CDR3 is TGCGCCAGCAGCTTACCTGGGGAGTATGGCTACACCTTC.